This entry describes one T cell receptor beta chain. Its antigen is unknown. Unmatched junction bases numbered 4, after V lost 6 bases and J lost 1 base. The CDR3 spans 15 residues. Germline CDR1 MNHEY, CDR2 SMNVEV (reference sequence). One entry per CDR3 protein, called by TCRdb with MiXCR from the 5' RACE reads. In the table there are 350,000 to 500,000 distinct CDR3 sequences, around 18% of which are singletons. These data originate in a study of identical twins. Study-wide findings and caveats: The models systematically underestimated how much out-of-frame TCR alpha was shared in monozygotic twins.

The genes are TRBV27 and TRBJ2-1, with 9 bases that match TRBD1. This TCR came from a man aged 50 to 60 in good health. Sequenced: naive T cells sorted from blood. DNA of the CDR3: TGTGCCAGCAGCCACGGACAGGGGTCCTACAATGAGCAGTTCTTC. Protein: CASSHGQGSYNEQFF.